The T cell receptor beta chain described here comes from a study of T cell repertoires in cytomegalovirus infection. Study background: An indication of both CMV infection and matching HLA type came from public TCR beta signatures. Study findings and constraints: In two of eight donors, the top clonotype was HLA-C-restricted CMV-specific.

From germline, CDR1 is SEHNR and CDR2 FQNEAQ (reference sequence). This CDR3 has 14 residues. The V and J ends lost 1 base and 8 bases, in that order; junction bases with no gene match: 5. This clonotype was counted ten times or more. Its antigen is unknown. TCRdb re-analysed the reads in MiXCR, keeping a single row per CDR3 protein. The sample has 150,000 or so distinct CDR3 sequences, roughly 6% seen once. This receptor was obtained from a human donor in good health (CMV status not recorded). Some clones in this sample may be carry-over from other donors' samples. The sample consisted of PBMCs. The V and J genes are TRBV7-9 and TRBJ1-1, with 9 bases aligning to TRBD1. Here the CDR3 reads CASSLVGQGVEAFF. The CDR3 nucleotides read TGTGCCAGCAGCTTAGTGGGACAGGGAGTCGAAGCTTTCTTT.